This record looks at one TCR beta chain sequence and its context. This specimen belongs to a study of blood T cell repertoires in COVID-19. As for the study in general: Sample material is recorded as cDNA or gDNA derived from T cells, B-cell-depleted T cells, or PBMCs.

V was cut by 3 bases and J by 2 bases, with 20 bases left in between. Germline V gene data show CDR1 as LNHNV and CDR2 as YYDKDF (reference sequence). There are 17 residues in the CDR3. Authors' data handling: It was from reference gene primer amplification that nucleated cell counts were estimated. TCRdb's copy holds only in-frame clones and misses some; the assay was immunoSEQ multiplex PCR. V and J calls and clone size follow that table, whereas D and trimming were derived from the DNA. This sample carries nearly 70,000 clones, about 87% of them seen once, and the ten largest clones take approximately 6.4%.

The source material was peripheral blood. The chain uses TRBV15 and TRBJ2-7; D is perhaps TRBD2 (6 bases). The sequence derives from a woman between 70 and 85 years old with acute or convalescent COVID-19. As DNA, the CDR3 is TGTGCCACCAGCAGTCAAAGACTAGAACAAACCGCCTACGAGCAGTACTTC. It codes for CATSSQRLEQTAYEQYF.